This T cell receptor (beta chain) emerged from a study of early T cells in non-severe SARS-CoV-2 infection. TCRdb reprocessed the 5' RACE reads via MiXCR and lists one record per CDR3 protein. The sample consists of approximately 48,000 distinct CDR3 sequences, around 6.9% of them appearing once. This clonotype showed up just once. This CDR3 has 14 amino acids. Trimming shortened V by 0 bases and J by 2 bases, and 7 bases separated the two germline ends. The germline V gene has CDR1 KGHSH and CDR2 LQKENI. This receptor was identified in an adult who was a healthcare worker with PCR-confirmed SARS-CoV-2 infection or an uninfected control (not recorded which). This chain joins TRBV18 and TRBJ2-5, with D possibly being TRBD2 (5 bases). Material: whole blood, obtained at baseline. In DNA form, the CDR3 reads TGTGCCAGCTCACCACCCGGGGTACAAGAGACCCAGTACTTC. It yields the protein CASSPPGVQETQYF.